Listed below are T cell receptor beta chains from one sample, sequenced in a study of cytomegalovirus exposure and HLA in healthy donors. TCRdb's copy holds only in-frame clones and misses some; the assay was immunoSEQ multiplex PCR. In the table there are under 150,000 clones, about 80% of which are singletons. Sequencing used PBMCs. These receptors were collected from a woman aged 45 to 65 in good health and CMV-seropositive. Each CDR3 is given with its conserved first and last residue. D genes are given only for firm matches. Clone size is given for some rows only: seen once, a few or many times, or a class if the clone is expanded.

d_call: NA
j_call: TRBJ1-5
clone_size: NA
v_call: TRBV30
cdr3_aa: CAWSPPPGNSNQPQHF
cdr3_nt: TGTGCCTGGAGTCCACCCCCAGGAAATAGCAATCAGCCCCAGCATTTT

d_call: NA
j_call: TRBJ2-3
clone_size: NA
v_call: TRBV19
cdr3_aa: CASSILGRGTADTQYF
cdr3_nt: TGTGCCAGTAGTATATTGGGCAGGGGGACTGCAGATACGCAGTATTTT

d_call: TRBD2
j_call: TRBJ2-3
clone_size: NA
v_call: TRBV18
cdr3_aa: CASLLAGADTQYF
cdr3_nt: TGTGCCAGCTTACTAGCGGGAGCAGATACGCAGTATTTT

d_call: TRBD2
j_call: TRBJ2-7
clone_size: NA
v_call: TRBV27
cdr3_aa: CASSPLAGALYEQYF
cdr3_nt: TGTGCCAGCAGTCCTCTAGCGGGGGCCTTATACGAGCAGTACTTC

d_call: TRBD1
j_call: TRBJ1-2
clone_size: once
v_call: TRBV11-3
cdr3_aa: CASSPRGTGHGGGYTF
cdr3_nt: TGTGCCAGCAGCCCTAGAGGGACAGGCCATGGAGGGGGCTACACCTTC

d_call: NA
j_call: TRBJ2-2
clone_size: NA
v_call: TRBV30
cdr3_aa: CAWSVSGDTGELFF
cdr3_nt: TGTGCCTGGAGTGTTAGCGGTGACACCGGGGAGCTGTTTTTT

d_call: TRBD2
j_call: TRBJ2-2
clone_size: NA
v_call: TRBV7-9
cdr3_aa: CASSFSGAPGELFF
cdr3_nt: TGTGCCAGCAGCTTTAGCGGGGCTCCCGGGGAGCTGTTTTTT

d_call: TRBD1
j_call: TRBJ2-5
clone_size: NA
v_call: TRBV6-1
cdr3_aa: CASHRGQETQYF
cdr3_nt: TGTGCCAGCCACAGGGGGCAAGAGACCCAGTACTTC

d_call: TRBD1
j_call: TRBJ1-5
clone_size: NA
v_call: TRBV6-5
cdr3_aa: CASSPTRQGNQPQHF
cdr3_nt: TGTGCCAGCAGCCCAACGCGACAGGGGAATCAGCCCCAGCATTTT

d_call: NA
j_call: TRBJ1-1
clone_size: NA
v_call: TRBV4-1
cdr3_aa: CASSQDRRGRGLNTEAFF
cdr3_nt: TGCGCCAGCAGCCAAGATCGAAGGGGAAGGGGGTTGAACACTGAAGCTTTCTTT

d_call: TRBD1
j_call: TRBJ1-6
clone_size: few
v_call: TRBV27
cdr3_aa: CASSRDRGSSPLHF
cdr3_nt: TGTGCCAGCAGCCGGGACAGGGGAAGCTCACCCCTCCACTTT

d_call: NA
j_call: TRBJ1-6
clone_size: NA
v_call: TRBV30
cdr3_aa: CAWSGIGGYNSPLHF
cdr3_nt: TGTGCCTGGAGCGGTATCGGGGGCTATAATTCACCCCTCCACTTT

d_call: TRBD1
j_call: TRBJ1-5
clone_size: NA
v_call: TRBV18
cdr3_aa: CASSQFDRGSNQPQHF
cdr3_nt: TGTGCCAGCTCACAATTTGACAGGGGCAGCAATCAGCCCCAGCATTTT

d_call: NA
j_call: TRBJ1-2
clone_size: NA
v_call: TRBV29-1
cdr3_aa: CSVEGGERFYGYTF
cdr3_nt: TGCAGCGTTGAAGGGGGGGAGCGATTCTATGGCTACACCTTC

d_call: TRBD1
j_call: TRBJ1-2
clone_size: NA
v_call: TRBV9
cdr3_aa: CASSVGWTGNYGYTF
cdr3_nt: TGTGCCAGCAGCGTAGGATGGACAGGGAACTATGGCTACACCTTC

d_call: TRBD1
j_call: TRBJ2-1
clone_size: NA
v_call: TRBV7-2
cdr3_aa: CASSLGDRRGNEQFF
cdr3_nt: TGTGCCAGCAGCTTAGGGGACAGGAGGGGGAATGAGCAGTTCTTC

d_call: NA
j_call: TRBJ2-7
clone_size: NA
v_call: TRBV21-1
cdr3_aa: CASSPRVLRGTHEQYF
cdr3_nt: TGTGCCAGCAGCCCTCGGGTTCTCAGGGGGACCCACGAGCAGTACTTC

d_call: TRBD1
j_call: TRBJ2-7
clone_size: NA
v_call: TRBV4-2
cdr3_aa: CASSQGDRDHYEQYF
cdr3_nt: TGTGCCAGCAGCCAAGGGGACAGGGACCACTACGAGCAGTACTTC

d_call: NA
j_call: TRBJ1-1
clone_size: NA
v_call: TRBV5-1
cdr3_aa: CASSLAGSENTEAFF
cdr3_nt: TGCGCCAGCAGCTTGGCCGGTTCTGAGAACACTGAAGCTTTCTTT

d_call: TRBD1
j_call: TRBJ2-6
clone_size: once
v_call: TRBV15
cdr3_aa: CATSRDRETGANVLTF
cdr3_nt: TGTGCCACCAGCCGGGACAGGGAAACTGGGGCCAACGTCCTGACTTTC

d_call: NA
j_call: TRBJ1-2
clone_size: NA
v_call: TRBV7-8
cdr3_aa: CASSLDSGNYGYTF
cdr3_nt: TGTGCCAGCAGCTTAGATTCAGGAAACTATGGCTACACCTTC

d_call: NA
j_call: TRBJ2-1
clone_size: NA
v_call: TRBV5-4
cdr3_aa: CASSWVSGNEQFF
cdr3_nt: TGTGCCAGCAGCTGGGTTTCCGGGAATGAGCAGTTCTTC

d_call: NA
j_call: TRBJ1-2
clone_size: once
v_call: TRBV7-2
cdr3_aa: CASSLVVGAVNYGYTF
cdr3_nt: TGTGCCAGCAGCTTAGTAGTAGGGGCGGTTAACTATGGCTACACCTTC

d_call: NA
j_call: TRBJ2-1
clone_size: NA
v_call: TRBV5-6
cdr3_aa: CASSLGTAGGGNEQFF
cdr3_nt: TGTGCCAGCAGCTTGGGTACAGCGGGCGGAGGGAATGAGCAGTTCTTC

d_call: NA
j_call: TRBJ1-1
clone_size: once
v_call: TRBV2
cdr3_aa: CASSENPGHKNTEAFF
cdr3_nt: TGTGCCAGCAGTGAGAATCCGGGACATAAGAACACTGAAGCTTTCTTT

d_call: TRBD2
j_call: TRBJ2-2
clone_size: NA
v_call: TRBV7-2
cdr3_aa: CASSLTSGANTGELFF
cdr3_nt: TGTGCCAGCAGCCTCACTAGCGGTGCGAACACCGGGGAGCTGTTTTTT

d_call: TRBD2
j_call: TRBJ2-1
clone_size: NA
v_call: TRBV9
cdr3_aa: CASSVDGRGYNEQFF
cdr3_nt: TGTGCCAGCAGCGTAGATGGGAGGGGCTACAATGAGCAGTTCTTC

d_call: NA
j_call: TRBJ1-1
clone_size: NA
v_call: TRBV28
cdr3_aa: CASSFPHRLNTEAFF
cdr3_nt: TGTGCCAGCAGTTTCCCCCACAGGCTGAACACTGAAGCTTTCTTT

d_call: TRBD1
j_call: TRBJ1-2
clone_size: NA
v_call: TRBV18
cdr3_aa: CASSPGDRGYGYTF
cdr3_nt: TGTGCCAGCTCCCCGGGGGACAGAGGATATGGCTACACCTTC

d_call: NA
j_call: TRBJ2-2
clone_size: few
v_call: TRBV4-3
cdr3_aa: CASSRGRLRTGELFF
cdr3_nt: TGCGCCAGCAGCCGTGGGCGATTACGGACCGGGGAGCTGTTTTTT

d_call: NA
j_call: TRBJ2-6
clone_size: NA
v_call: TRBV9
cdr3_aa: CASSGAGGANVLTF
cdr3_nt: TGTGCCAGCAGCGGGGCGGGTGGGGCCAACGTCCTGACTTTC

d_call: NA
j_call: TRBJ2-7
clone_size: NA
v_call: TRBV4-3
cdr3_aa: CASSLRNGPYEQYF
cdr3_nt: TGCGCCAGCAGCCTCAGGAACGGTCCCTACGAGCAGTACTTC

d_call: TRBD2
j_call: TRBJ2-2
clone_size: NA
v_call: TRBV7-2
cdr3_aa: CASSLGSGDSTGELFF
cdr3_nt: TGTGCCAGCAGCTTAGGTAGCGGGGATTCCACCGGGGAGCTGTTTTTT

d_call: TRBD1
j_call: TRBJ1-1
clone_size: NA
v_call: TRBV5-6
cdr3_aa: CASSFWDRVNTEAFF
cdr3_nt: TGTGCCAGCAGCTTCTGGGACAGGGTAAACACTGAAGCTTTCTTT

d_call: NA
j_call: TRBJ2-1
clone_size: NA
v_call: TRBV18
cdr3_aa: CASSLGGRPDEQFF
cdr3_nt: TGTGCCAGCTCACTGGGAGGCCGCCCCGATGAGCAGTTCTTC

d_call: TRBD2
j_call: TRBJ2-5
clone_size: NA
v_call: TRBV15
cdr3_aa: CATSGTQAGYPFEETQYF
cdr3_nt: TGTGCCACCAGCGGGACCCAAGCGGGGTATCCTTTTGAAGAGACCCAGTACTTC

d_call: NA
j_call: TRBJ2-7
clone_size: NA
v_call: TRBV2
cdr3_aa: CASSDAASEQYF
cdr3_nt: TGTGCCAGCAGTGATGCGGCGTCCGAGCAGTACTTC

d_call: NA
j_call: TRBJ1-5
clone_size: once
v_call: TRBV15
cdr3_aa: CATSRNLAGSNQPQHF
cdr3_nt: TGTGCCACCAGCAGGAACTTGGCAGGTAGCAATCAGCCCCAGCATTTT

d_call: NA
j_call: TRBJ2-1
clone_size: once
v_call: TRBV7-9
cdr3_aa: CASTLGSTYNEQFF
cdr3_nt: TGTGCCAGCACCCTCGGGTCAACCTACAATGAGCAGTTCTTC

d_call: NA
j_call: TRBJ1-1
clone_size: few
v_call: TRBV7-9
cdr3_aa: CASSLEPGSNTEAFF
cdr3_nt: TGTGCCAGCAGCTTAGAGCCGGGATCGAACACTGAAGCTTTCTTT

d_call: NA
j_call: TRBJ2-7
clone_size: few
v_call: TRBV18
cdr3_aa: CASSPGRNTYEQYF
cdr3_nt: TGTGCCAGCTCACCAGGCAGGAACACCTACGAGCAGTACTTC

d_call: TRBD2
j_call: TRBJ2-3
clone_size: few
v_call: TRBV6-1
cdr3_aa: CASGERGAGLDTQYF
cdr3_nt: TGTGCCAGCGGCGAGCGGGGGGCGGGGTTGGATACGCAGTATTTT

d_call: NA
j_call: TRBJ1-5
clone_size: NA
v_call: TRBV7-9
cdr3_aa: CASSIQGSNQPQHF
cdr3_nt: TGTGCCAGCAGTATACAGGGAAGCAATCAGCCCCAGCATTTT

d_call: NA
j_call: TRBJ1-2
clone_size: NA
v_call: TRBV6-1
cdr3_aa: CASSEVVRAAGYTF
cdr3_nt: TGTGCCAGCAGTGAAGTTGTCAGGGCGGCTGGCTACACCTTC

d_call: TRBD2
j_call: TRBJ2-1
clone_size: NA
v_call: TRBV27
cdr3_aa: CASSLSGMANEQFF
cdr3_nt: TGTGCCAGCAGCTTAAGCGGGATGGCGAATGAGCAGTTCTTC